The source of this T cell receptor (beta chain) is a study of blood T cell repertoires in COVID-19. V dropped 0 bases and J dropped 8 bases, with 13 bases sitting between them. Per germline, CDR1 SGHDN and CDR2 FVKESK. The CDR3 length is 15 residues. Data came from immunoSEQ multiplex PCR; TCRdb stores just in-frame clones and leaves some out. The sample consists of 300,000 to 350,000 clones, almost 90% of them appearing once. This chain links TRBV14 with TRBJ1-4, with D possibly TRBD1 on 5 matching bases. This TCR came from a woman in her 70s with COVID-19, enrolled during active disease. The source material was peripheral blood. CDR3 residues: CASSQDWGSKEKLFF. The CDR3 DNA reads TGTGCCAGCAGCCAAGATTGGGGCAGTAAGGAAAAACTGTTTTTT. Filled out from reference TRBV14 and TRBJ1-4, the complete variable domain reads EAGVTQFPSHSVIEKGQTVTLRCDPISGHDNLYWYRRVMGKEIKFLLHFVKESKQDESGMPNNRFLAERTGGTYSTLKVQPAELEDSGVYFCASSQDWGSKEKLFFGSGTQLSVL.